The source of this T cell receptor (beta chain) is a study of Graves' ophthalmopathy and Graves' hyperthyroidism (dated by TCRdb to 2017 to 2018). In the study overall: Peripheral blood samples were taken at the time of initial diagnosis, before any treatment was given. The study used signatures of the TCR beta repertoire to tell Graves' ophthalmopathy apart from Graves' hyperthyroidism and to predict which patients would progress to ophthalmopathy. In total, some 140 blood samples were TCR-sequenced: some 43 ophthalmopathy, under 85 hyperthyroidism and some 17 hyperthyroidism-to-ophthalmopathy patients. To explore V-J signatures that distinguish ophthalmopathy from hyperthyroidism, a discovery set of under 110 patients was enrolled, made up of over 40 with ophthalmopathy and around 60 with stable hyperthyroidism. An independent validation cohort was composed of 18 to 20 hyperthyroidism patients and around 16 patients who later progressed from hyperthyroidism to ophthalmopathy. In five or six hyperthyroidism patients, T-cell repertoires of thyroid tissue and blood were compared. Following sample collection, hyperthyroidism patients were given methimazole at a starting dose of 30 mg daily, and ophthalmopathy patients were given high-dose intravenous methylprednisolone. For training and testing, the roughly 93 patients in the discovery cohort were randomly divided in a 7:3 ratio.

What the authors observed across the whole study: Most expanded thyroid clonotypes with frequency above 0.001 were also detected in blood, suggesting blood repertoires may reflect the thyroid immune response. In validation, the model predicted ophthalmopathy progression with less than 71% sensitivity and 72.22% specificity; 12 predicted patients were CT-confirmed with GO in a median of approximately 6.5 months. No statistical method was used to set the sample size in advance, and the investigators knew which group each participant was assigned to. In cross-validation, the 13-signature model distinguished ophthalmopathy from stable hyperthyroidism with about 90% sensitivity and 81% to 83% specificity, and in the test set the corresponding values were approximately 80% and 75%.

As to this clonotype: Its antigen is currently not known. No base-level quality is on record; no much larger clone is a single base apart.

TCR beta CDR3 regions were amplified from RNA transcripts for repertoire sequencing. The first round of RT-PCR was done with HTBI primers and the Qiagen OneStep RT-PCR kit, and was followed by a second round of multiplex PCR, then size selection and purification. Libraries were sequenced paired-end with 100 bp reads on an Illumina HiSeq2000. The authors' analysis ran thus. SOAPnuke was used to process the reads, removing any read that contained adapters or uncalled bases, had a mean Phred below 15, or lacked an exact match to the constant primer or identifier. High-quality paired reads were merged with COPE v1.2.5. Unique nucleotide sequences were defined as clonotypes and aligned to IMGT TRB V, D and J references using MiTCR v1.1. Analysis was restricted to V-J combinations with a frequency above 0.0001, which covered roughly 99% of repertoires. A TCR clonal expansion and chaos score per V-J combination was defined as the ratio of F50 clonal expansion to chaos observed in the TCRdist matrix. Welch's t-statistics and random forest were used to narrow the features down to approximately 13 V-J combinations, which were then fed into a naive Bayes classifier. The Morisita-Horn index was used to measure how similar the thyroid and blood repertoires were. The public sequencing data were trimmed at Q25 with fastp and processed into clonotypes with MiXCR by TCRdb, which kept only in-frame beta chains. Entries that share a CDR3 protein sequence are merged under the most common genes and DNA. For this entry, the V and J calls and clone size follow TCRdb and not the study's own pipeline. Across this sample there are 400,000 to 450,000 distinct CDR3 sequences, with approximately 21% seen only once. The ten largest account for around 3.2% of the sample.

Spanning cysteine to phenylalanine, the CDR3 consists of 15 amino acids. CDR3 DNA only is kept here, 45 bases in frame from base 1. A distance of 11 bases separates the germline ends of V and J, which lose 2 bases and 0 bases respectively. Reading the germline V gene gives CDR1 LGHNA and CDR2 YNFKEQ. Stable hyperthyroidism was defined as no progression to ophthalmopathy within 18 months of follow-up. Hyperthyroidism patients were newly diagnosed, were aged 18 to 65 years, and had a disease duration under 2 months. Patients with other autoimmune diseases, uncontrolled infections, pregnancy or lactation were excluded. Clinical symptoms, serum thyroxine, TRAb, thyroid ultrasound and orbital computed tomography were used for diagnosis. Ficoll-Paque density gradient centrifugation was used to isolate PBMCs from under 11 ml of fresh peripheral blood. Trizol reagent was used to extract the total RNA, and its quality was then checked on an Agilent 2100 Bioanalyzer.

This receptor was identified in a young woman with stable Graves' hyperthyroidism. Donor details come from another sample of the same person, matched by shared clones. The rearranged chain carries TRBV4-2 and TRBJ2-7; the D gene is perhaps TRBD1, on 6 matching bases. Sequencing was done on a sample of peripheral blood. CDR3 sequence: CASSQYGQSSYEQYF. The nucleotide sequence is given as TGTGCCAGCAGCCAATATGGACAGTCCTCCTACGAGCAGTACTTC.